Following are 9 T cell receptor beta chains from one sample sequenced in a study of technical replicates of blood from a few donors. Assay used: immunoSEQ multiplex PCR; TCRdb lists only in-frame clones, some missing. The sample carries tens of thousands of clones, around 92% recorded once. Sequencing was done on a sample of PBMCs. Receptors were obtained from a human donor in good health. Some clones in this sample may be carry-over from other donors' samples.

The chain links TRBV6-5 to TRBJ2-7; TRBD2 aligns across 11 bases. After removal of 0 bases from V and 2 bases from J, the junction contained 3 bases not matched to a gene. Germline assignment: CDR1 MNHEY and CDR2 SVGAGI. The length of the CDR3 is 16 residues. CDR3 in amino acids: CASSYSASGRTYEQYF. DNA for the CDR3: TGTGCCAGCAGTTACTCGGCTAGCGGGAGGACCTACGAGCAGTACTTC.

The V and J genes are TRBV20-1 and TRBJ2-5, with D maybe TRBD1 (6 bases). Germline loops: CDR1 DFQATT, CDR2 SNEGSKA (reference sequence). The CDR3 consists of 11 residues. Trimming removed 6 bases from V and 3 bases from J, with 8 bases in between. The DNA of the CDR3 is TGCAGTGCGGACAGAGAAGAGACCCAGTACTTC. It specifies CSADREETQYF.

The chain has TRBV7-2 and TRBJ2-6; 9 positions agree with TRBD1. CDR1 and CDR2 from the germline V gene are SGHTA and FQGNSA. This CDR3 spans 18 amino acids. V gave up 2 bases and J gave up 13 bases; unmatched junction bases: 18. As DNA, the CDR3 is TGTGCCAGCAGCTTAAGGGTTGGGACAGGGACGAAACCTCATGTCCTGACTTTC. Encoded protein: CASSLRVGTGTKPHVLTF.

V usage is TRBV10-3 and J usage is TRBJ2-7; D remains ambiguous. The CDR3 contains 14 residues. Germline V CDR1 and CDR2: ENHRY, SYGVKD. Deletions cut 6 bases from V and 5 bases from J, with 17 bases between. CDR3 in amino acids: CAISPRELLHEQYF. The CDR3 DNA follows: TGTGCCATCAGCCCGCGCGAACTTCTCCACGAGCAGTACTTC.

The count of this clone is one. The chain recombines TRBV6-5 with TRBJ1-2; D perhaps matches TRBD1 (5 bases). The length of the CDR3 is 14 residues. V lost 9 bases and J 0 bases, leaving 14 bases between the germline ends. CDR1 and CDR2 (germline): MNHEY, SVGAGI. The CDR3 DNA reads TGTGCCAGTCGGGACTCTCTCACTAACTATGGCTACACCTTC. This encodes CASRDSLTNYGYTF.

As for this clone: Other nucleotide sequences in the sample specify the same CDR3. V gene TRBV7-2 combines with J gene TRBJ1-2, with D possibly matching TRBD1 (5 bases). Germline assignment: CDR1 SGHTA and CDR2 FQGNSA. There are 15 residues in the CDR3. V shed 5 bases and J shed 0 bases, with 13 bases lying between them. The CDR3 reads CASSPGGGSNYGYTF. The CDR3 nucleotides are TGTGCCAGCAGCCCCGGGGGAGGATCTAACTATGGCTACACCTTC. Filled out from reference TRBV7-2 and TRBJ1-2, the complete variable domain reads GAGVSQSPSNKVTEKGKDVELRCDPISGHTALYWYRQSLGQGLEFLIYFQGNSAPDKSGLPSDRFSAERTGGSVSTLTIQRTQQEDSAVYLCASSPGGGSNYGYTFGSGTRLTVV.

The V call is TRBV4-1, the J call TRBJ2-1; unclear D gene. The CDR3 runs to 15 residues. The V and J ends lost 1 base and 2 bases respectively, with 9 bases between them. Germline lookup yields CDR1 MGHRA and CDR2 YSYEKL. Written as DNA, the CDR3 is TGCGCCAGCAGCCAAGTTCTAGAGGCCTACAATGAGCAGTTCTTC. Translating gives CASSQVLEAYNEQFF.

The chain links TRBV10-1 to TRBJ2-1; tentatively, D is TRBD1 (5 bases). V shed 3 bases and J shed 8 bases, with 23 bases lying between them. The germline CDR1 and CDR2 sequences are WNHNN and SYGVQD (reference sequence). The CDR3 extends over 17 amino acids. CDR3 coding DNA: TGCGCCAGCAGTGAACAAAGGGCCCAGGGTTGCCACCATGAGCAGTTCTTC. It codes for CASSEQRAQGCHHEQFF.

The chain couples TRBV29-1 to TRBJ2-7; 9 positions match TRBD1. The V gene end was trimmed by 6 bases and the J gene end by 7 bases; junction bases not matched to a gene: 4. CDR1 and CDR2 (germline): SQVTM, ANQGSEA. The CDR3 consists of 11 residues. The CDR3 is CSVATGGEQYF. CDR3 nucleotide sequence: TGCAGCGTAGCGACAGGGGGAGAGCAGTACTTC.